Listed below are T cell receptor beta chains from one sample, sequenced in a study of T cells in localized non-small cell lung cancer. Using immunoSEQ multiplex PCR, the repertoire was profiled, and TCRdb retains in-frame clones only, with some absent. The data show roughly 21,000 clones, 70% to 90% seen once. The material was peripheral blood mononuclear cells, obtained before any cancer treatment. The receptors shown here come from a male donor at least 60 years old with stage II lung adenocarcinoma. Both conserved end residues are part of each CDR3. D genes are given only for firm matches. A clone size is listed for some rows: how often the clone was seen (once, few, many), or a class if it is expanded.

D gene: .; V gene: TRBV19; clone size: .; CDR3 protein: CASQRKSTDTQYF
D gene: .; V gene: TRBV10-1; clone size: .; CDR3 protein: CASSGGRGAYNEQFF
D gene: .; V gene: TRBV5-4; clone size: .; CDR3 protein: CASNSNSGANVLTF
D gene: .; V gene: TRBV6-5; clone size: .; CDR3 protein: CASSTGTHNSPLHF
D gene: .; V gene: TRBV5-6; clone size: once; CDR3 protein: CASSAGTSGGQPQHF
D gene: .; V gene: TRBV5-5; clone size: .; CDR3 protein: CASSLEGTQWSEQYF
D gene: .; V gene: TRBV5-5; clone size: .; CDR3 protein: CASSLHVQSNQPQHF
D gene: .; V gene: TRBV19; clone size: .; CDR3 protein: CASRGGASSSTDTQYF
D gene: TRBD2; V gene: TRBV2; clone size: .; CDR3 protein: CASTQLAGVSTDTQYF
D gene: TRBD2; V gene: TRBV28; clone size: .; CDR3 protein: CASSFATSGRAQDTQYF
D gene: .; V gene: TRBV19; clone size: once; CDR3 protein: CASMTGGGTEAFF
D gene: .; V gene: TRBV28; clone size: .; CDR3 protein: CASSLLVGGGEQYF
D gene: TRBD2; V gene: TRBV28; clone size: once; CDR3 protein: CASSLLAGGLETQYF
D gene: .; V gene: TRBV7-3; clone size: .; CDR3 protein: CASSLIGRGTESLRDTQYF
D gene: .; V gene: TRBV11-1; clone size: .; CDR3 protein: CASISPLSYEQYF
D gene: .; V gene: TRBV6-5; clone size: .; CDR3 protein: CASSPRGASTYEQYF
D gene: .; V gene: TRBV11-2; clone size: .; CDR3 protein: CASSLERTGNTIYF
D gene: .; V gene: TRBV7-6; clone size: .; CDR3 protein: CASSPSNYGYTF
D gene: TRBD1; V gene: TRBV19; clone size: .; CDR3 protein: CASSGHVGTGADGYTF
D gene: TRBD1; V gene: TRBV28; clone size: few; CDR3 protein: CASREGQVVDGYTF
D gene: .; V gene: TRBV7-2; clone size: .; CDR3 protein: CASSLAGSVRGNEQFF
D gene: .; V gene: TRBV20-1; clone size: .; CDR3 protein: CRAEFQETQYF
D gene: .; V gene: TRBV4-2; clone size: .; CDR3 protein: CASSQSPGLAYEQYF
D gene: .; V gene: TRBV5-1; clone size: once; CDR3 protein: CASSLTDSNYGYTF
D gene: .; V gene: TRBV29-1; clone size: .; CDR3 protein: CSATTTATNEKLFF
D gene: .; V gene: TRBV10-3; clone size: .; CDR3 protein: CAISQTEGYTF
D gene: .; V gene: TRBV5-1; clone size: .; CDR3 protein: CASSWGEGEKLFF
D gene: TRBD1; V gene: TRBV4-1; clone size: .; CDR3 protein: CASSQDYGQGFTDTQYF
D gene: .; V gene: TRBV2; clone size: .; CDR3 protein: CAGQGGAGANVLTF
D gene: TRBD2; V gene: TRBV19; clone size: .; CDR3 protein: CASKPQAGGDYEQYF
D gene: .; V gene: TRBV6-1; clone size: .; CDR3 protein: CASSIGSSGTGELFF
D gene: TRBD2; V gene: TRBV6-1; clone size: once; CDR3 protein: CASSELRTVAGANNEQFF
D gene: TRBD2; V gene: TRBV11-2; clone size: .; CDR3 protein: CASSPVGGRRQETQYF
D gene: .; V gene: TRBV5-1; clone size: .; CDR3 protein: CASSDPPNYGYTF
D gene: TRBD2; V gene: TRBV6-6; clone size: once; CDR3 protein: CASRGTSSSYEQCF
D gene: .; V gene: TRBV28; clone size: .; CDR3 protein: CASSPTSPHNQPQHF
D gene: TRBD1; V gene: TRBV7-2; clone size: .; CDR3 protein: CASSYWTGSQYF
D gene: .; V gene: TRBV6-1; clone size: .; CDR3 protein: CASTIQGGSEKLFF
D gene: TRBD1; V gene: TRBV19; clone size: .; CDR3 protein: CASRDRGASGNTIYF
D gene: TRBD2; V gene: TRBV11-2; clone size: .; CDR3 protein: CASSPRGVAGAPGANVLTF
D gene: .; V gene: TRBV4-1; clone size: few; CDR3 protein: CASSLSGASTDTQYF
D gene: .; V gene: TRBV21-1; clone size: .; CDR3 protein: CASSTRDRGGFYGYTF
D gene: TRBD2; V gene: TRBV15; clone size: .; CDR3 protein: CATSREGTSGSRYEQYF
D gene: .; V gene: TRBV19; clone size: .; CDR3 protein: CASSLAAAPFYEQYF
D gene: .; V gene: TRBV28; clone size: .; CDR3 protein: CASGPQWVGELFF
D gene: .; V gene: TRBV5-1; clone size: once; CDR3 protein: CASREGGRTDTQYF
D gene: .; V gene: TRBV5-1; clone size: .; CDR3 protein: CASSARPYNEQFF
D gene: TRBD2; V gene: TRBV18; clone size: .; CDR3 protein: CASSLTSGSYNEQFF